This T cell receptor beta chain was captured in a study of cytomegalovirus exposure and HLA in healthy donors. Study overall: The use of the same platform for the approximately 130 validation repertoires and the 550 to 700 first-cohort repertoires was reported by a later analysis.

Study-level results: The listing of 150 to 200 TCR beta chains classed them as cytomegalovirus-associated. Three of the chains that were CMV-associated were confirmed in vitro to be specific for CMV antigens.

Germline CDR1 is SQVTM and CDR2 is ANQGSEA. CDR3 length: 17 residues. The junction had 12 bases not matched to a gene; V was cut back by 5 bases and J by 0 bases. Among the roughly 120 subjects of the validation cohort, separate from the approximately 670-subject first cohort, were the donors. Regarding this clone: Its cognate antigen is unknown.

Sequenced by immunoSEQ multiplex PCR; TCRdb stores in-frame clones only, minus some. There are 90,000 or so clones in the sample; 85% occur only once, and roughly 22% lies in the top ten. Sequencing was done on a sample of PBMCs. The genes are TRBV29-1 and TRBJ1-5; 8 nucleotides match TRBD1. The sequence came from a young man in good health and CMV-seropositive. In DNA, the CDR3 is TGCAGCGTTCCCCCGCTGACAGGGGACAATAGCAATCAGCCCCAGCATTTT. It yields the protein CSVPPLTGDNSNQPQHF. The full variable domain, its missing parts supplied by reference TRBV29-1 and TRBJ1-5, is SAVISQKPSRDICQRGTSLTIQCQVDSQVTMMFWYRQQPGQSLTLIATANQGSEATYESGFVIDKFPISRPNLTFSTLTVSNMSPEDSSIYLCSVPPLTGDNSNQPQHFGDGTRLSIL.